This T cell receptor (beta chain) stems from a study of CD4 T cells in relation to SARS-CoV-2 and coronaviruses. Assay used: immunoSEQ multiplex PCR; TCRdb lists only in-frame clones, some missing. Altogether around 23,000 clones are present, more than 65% being singletons, with the ten largest covering 25% to 30%. V lost 6 bases and J lost 0, with 14 bases in between. This CDR3 is 15 amino acids long. The germline V gene has CDR1 MNHEY and CDR2 SMNVEV (reference sequence). Before the COVID-19 pandemic, during about 2010-2019, CD4+ T cells were taken from unexposed donors. CD4+ T cells were isolated from the cells after 10 days of culture. In the case of this clone: The antigen remains undetermined.

V is TRBV27 and J is TRBJ2-5; D unresolved. The sequence was collected from a human donor in good health. The specimen sequenced was CD4+ T cells from PBMCs, cultured in vitro. The CDR3 sequence is CASSYTYGYQETQYF. Written as DNA, the CDR3 is TGTGCCAGCAGCTATACTTACGGGTACCAAGAGACCCAGTACTTC.